Following are 8 T cell receptor beta chains from one sample sequenced in a study of CD8+ T cells in alopecia areata. The treatment is: oral pan-JAK inhibitor, 5-10 mg twice daily. RNA extraction and reverse transcription yielded cDNA as sequencing template. Assay: immunoSEQ multiplex PCR; the TCRdb copy retains only in-frame clones and omits some. Of more than 100,000 clones listed, about nine tenths are singletons. The specimen comprised CD8+ T cells sorted from blood, sampled at approximately week 30, from a patient treated with tofacitinib. The receptor source for this set is a human donor with alopecia areata.

This rearrangement joins TRBV2 to TRBJ2-1; 8 bases are shared with TRBD1. The CDR3 totals 15 residues. Germline V CDR1 and CDR2: SNHLY, FYNNEI. J was trimmed by 5 bases and V by 7 bases; bases with no gene match: 10. For the CDR3, the DNA is TGTGCCAGCAAAGTCCCTGGGACAGGAGACAATGAGCAGTTCTTC. It translates to CASKVPGTGDNEQFF.

The DNA of the CDR3 is TGTGCCACCCAGACTAGCCGGTCAACTTATGGTTCCTACGAGCAGTACTTC. Translation gives CATQTSRSTYGSYEQYF. This chain connects TRBV7-9 to TRBJ2-7, with TRBD2 matching 7 bases. Trimming removed 10 bases from V and 1 base from J; junction bases left unmatched: 19. CDR1 is SEHNR and CDR2 is FQNEAQ in the germline V gene (reference sequence). CDR3 length: 17 amino acids.

The chain uses TRBV7-9 and TRBJ2-5, with unresolved D. The J call may be mistaken, given a closer DNA end match to TRBJ2-7. The germline gives CDR1 SEHNR, CDR2 FQNEAQ (reference sequence). The CDR3 is made up of 12 amino acids. As DNA, the CDR3 is TGTGCCAGCAGCTTAGCGACCTACGAGCAGTACTTC. Amino acids: CASSLATYEQYF.

This sequence joins TRBV9 and TRBJ1-1, with D unresolved. The germline V gene has CDR1 SGDLS and CDR2 YYNGEE. V lost 3 bases and J lost 0, with 9 bases in between. The CDR3 runs 14 residues. The CDR3 bases are TGTGCCAGCAGCGCGGGCAGCATGAACACTGAAGCTTTCTTT. The encoded protein is CASSAGSMNTEAFF.

CDR3 protein: CASSFYFETSYEQYF. The CDR3 DNA sequence: TGTGCCAGCAGCTTTTACTTCGAGACCTCCTACGAGCAGTACTTC. The rearrangement links TRBV7-8 to TRBJ2-7; no clear D gene. Germline assignment: CDR1 SGHVS and CDR2 FQNEAQ. Deletions cut 3 bases from V and 0 bases from J, with 12 bases between. There are 15 residues in the CDR3.

V gene TRBV27 combines with J gene TRBJ1-1; a possible D gene is TRBD1 (6 bases). The germline V gene has CDR1 MNHEY and CDR2 SMNVEV (reference sequence). V lost 2 bases and J lost 4, with 11 bases in between. CDR3 length: 14 amino acids. The CDR3 sequence is CASSLGTGSTEAFF. CDR3 coding DNA: TGTGCCAGCAGTTTAGGAACAGGGAGCACTGAAGCTTTCTTT.

The chain combines TRBV10-2 with TRBJ2-2; D gene uncertain. V was trimmed by 3 bases and J by 8 bases, leaving 4 bases between them. From germline, CDR1 is WSHSY and CDR2 SAAADI. The CDR3 is 11 residues long. DNA of the CDR3: TGCGCCAGCAGTGATCGGGGGGAGCTGTTTTTT. Its translation: CASSDRGELFF.

The rearrangement joins TRBV7-9 to TRBJ2-1, with TRBD2 identical over 13 bases. CDR1 is SEHNR and CDR2 is FQNEAQ in the germline V gene (reference sequence). The CDR3 is 17 amino acids. With V trimmed by 0 bases and J by 10 bases, 9 bases remained unmatched. This chain's CDR3 is CASSLAAGLAGEREQFF. The CDR3 DNA sequence: TGTGCCAGCAGCTTAGCGGCCGGACTAGCGGGAGAGAGGGAGCAGTTCTTC.